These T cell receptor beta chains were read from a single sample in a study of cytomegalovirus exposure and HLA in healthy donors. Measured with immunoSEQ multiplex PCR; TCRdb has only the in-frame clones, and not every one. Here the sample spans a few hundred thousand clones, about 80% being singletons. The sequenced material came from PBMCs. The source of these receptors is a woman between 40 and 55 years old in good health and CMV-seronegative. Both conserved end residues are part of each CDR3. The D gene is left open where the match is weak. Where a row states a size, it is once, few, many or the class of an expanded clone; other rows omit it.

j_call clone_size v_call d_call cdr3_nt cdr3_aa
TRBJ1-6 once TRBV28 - TGTGCCAGCGAGTCAAATTCACCCCTCCACTTT CASESNSPLHF
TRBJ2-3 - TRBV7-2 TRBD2 TGTGCCAGCAGCCCCAGGGAGCGGGGGGTGTCAGATACGCAGTATTTT CASSPRERGVSDTQYF
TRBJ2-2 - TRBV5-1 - TGCGCCAGCAGCCCCGACAGGACGAACACCGGGGAGCTGTTTTTT CASSPDRTNTGELFF
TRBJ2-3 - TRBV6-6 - TGTGCCAGCAGCAATAGGCAGGGCCCCACAGATACGCAGTATTTT CASSNRQGPTDTQYF
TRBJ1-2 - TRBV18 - TGTGCCAGCTCACTCGACAGGACAGCCTATGGCTACACCTTC CASSLDRTAYGYTF
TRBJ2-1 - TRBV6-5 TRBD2 TGTGCCAGCAAGGGGTCGGGGGGAAGACACAATGAGCAGTTCTTC CASKGSGGRHNEQFF
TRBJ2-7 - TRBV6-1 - TGTGCCAGCAGTGTGGGGGGAACATCCTACGAGCAGTACTTC CASSVGGTSYEQYF
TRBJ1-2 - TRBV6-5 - TGTGCCAGCAGTTACTCTGGGATGGGGGGGGCCTATGGCTACACCTTC CASSYSGMGGAYGYTF
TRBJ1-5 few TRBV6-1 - TGTGCCAGCAGTGAAATCGCGGCAGGCAATCAGCCCCAGCATTTT CASSEIAAGNQPQHF
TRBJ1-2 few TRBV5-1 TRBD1 TGCGCCAGCAGCGCGTTACAGGGGCCCAAGCCTAACTATGGCTACACCTTC CASSALQGPKPNYGYTF
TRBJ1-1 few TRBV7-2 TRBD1 TGTGCCAGCAGCCTCGAGACAGGGAGGACTGAAGCTTTCTTT CASSLETGRTEAFF
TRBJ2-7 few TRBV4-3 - TGCGCCAGCAGCCAAGATAACAGTAAATACTACGAGCAGTACTTC CASSQDNSKYYEQYF
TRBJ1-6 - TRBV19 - TGTGCCAGTAGTATAGTCGGGACTGGGGCCTATAATTCACCCCTCCACTTT CASSIVGTGAYNSPLHF
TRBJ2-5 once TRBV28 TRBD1 TGTGCCAGCAGCGGACAGGGCCCGAACTCTCAAGAGACCCAGTACTTC CASSGQGPNSQETQYF
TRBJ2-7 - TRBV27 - TGTGCCAGCAGTCCCGACTGGATTCAGCAGTACTTC CASSPDWIQQYF
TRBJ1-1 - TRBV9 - TGTGCCAGCAGCGTAGGAATCATGGGACAAGTGAACACTGAAGCTTTCTTT CASSVGIMGQVNTEAFF
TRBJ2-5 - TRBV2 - TGTGCCAGCAGTGAATTGACTGCACAAGAGACCCAGTACTTC CASSELTAQETQYF
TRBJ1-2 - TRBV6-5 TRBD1 TGTGCCAGCATGACAGGGCTCTATGGCTACACCTTC CASMTGLYGYTF
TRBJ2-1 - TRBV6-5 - TGTGCCAGCAGTTACCTAAATGAGCAGTTCTTC CASSYLNEQFF
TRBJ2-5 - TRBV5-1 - TGCGCCAGCAGCTTGGGGGGGGAACCTACCCGAGAGACCCAGTACTTC CASSLGGEPTRETQYF
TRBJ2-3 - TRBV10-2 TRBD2 TGCGCCAGCAGTGGGACTAGCGGGGGGATCGGCACAGATACGCAGTATTTT CASSGTSGGIGTDTQYF
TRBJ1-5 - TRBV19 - TGTGCCAGTAGTATTGAGGGAAATCAGCCCCAGCATTTT CASSIEGNQPQHF
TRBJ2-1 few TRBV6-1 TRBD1 TGTGCCATCTCGAGACAGGGGAGCTCTGGCAATGAGCAGTTCTTC CAISRQGSSGNEQFF
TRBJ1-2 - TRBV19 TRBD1 TGTGCCAGTAGTTCTACCTGGACAGGGGGCAACTATGGCTACACCTTC CASSSTWTGGNYGYTF
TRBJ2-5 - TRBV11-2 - TGTGCCAGCACCTTAGGGAGCGCTTACGCGACCCAGTACTTC CASTLGSAYATQYF
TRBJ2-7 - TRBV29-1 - TGCAGCGTTCTCTCCCAGTCCTACGAGCAGTACTTC CSVLSQSYEQYF
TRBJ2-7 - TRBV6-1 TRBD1 TGTGCCAGCACCCAAGGGGGACAGGGGGCGCGTGAGCAGTACTTC CASTQGGQGAREQYF
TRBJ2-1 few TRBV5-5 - TGTGCCAGCAGCTTGTACCGGGGGGCCACCTACAATGAGCAGTTCTTC CASSLYRGATYNEQFF
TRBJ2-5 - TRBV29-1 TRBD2 TGCAGCGTCGTAGCGGGGGAAGAGACCCAGTACTTC CSVVAGEETQYF
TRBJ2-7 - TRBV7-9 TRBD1 TGTGCCAGCAGCTCCGGGACAGGCAACCACGGCTACGAGCAGTACTTC CASSSGTGNHGYEQYF
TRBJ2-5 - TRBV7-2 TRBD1 TGTGCCAGCAGCCCTTATGGACAGGGCAAGGGCCAAGAGACCCAGTACTTC CASSPYGQGKGQETQYF
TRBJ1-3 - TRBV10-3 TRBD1 TGTGCCACAACCGGGACAGGGGGCTCTGGAAACACCATATATTTT CATTGTGGSGNTIYF
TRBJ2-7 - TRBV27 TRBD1 TGTGCCAGCGGACAGGGGGCCTTCTACGAGCAGTACTTC CASGQGAFYEQYF